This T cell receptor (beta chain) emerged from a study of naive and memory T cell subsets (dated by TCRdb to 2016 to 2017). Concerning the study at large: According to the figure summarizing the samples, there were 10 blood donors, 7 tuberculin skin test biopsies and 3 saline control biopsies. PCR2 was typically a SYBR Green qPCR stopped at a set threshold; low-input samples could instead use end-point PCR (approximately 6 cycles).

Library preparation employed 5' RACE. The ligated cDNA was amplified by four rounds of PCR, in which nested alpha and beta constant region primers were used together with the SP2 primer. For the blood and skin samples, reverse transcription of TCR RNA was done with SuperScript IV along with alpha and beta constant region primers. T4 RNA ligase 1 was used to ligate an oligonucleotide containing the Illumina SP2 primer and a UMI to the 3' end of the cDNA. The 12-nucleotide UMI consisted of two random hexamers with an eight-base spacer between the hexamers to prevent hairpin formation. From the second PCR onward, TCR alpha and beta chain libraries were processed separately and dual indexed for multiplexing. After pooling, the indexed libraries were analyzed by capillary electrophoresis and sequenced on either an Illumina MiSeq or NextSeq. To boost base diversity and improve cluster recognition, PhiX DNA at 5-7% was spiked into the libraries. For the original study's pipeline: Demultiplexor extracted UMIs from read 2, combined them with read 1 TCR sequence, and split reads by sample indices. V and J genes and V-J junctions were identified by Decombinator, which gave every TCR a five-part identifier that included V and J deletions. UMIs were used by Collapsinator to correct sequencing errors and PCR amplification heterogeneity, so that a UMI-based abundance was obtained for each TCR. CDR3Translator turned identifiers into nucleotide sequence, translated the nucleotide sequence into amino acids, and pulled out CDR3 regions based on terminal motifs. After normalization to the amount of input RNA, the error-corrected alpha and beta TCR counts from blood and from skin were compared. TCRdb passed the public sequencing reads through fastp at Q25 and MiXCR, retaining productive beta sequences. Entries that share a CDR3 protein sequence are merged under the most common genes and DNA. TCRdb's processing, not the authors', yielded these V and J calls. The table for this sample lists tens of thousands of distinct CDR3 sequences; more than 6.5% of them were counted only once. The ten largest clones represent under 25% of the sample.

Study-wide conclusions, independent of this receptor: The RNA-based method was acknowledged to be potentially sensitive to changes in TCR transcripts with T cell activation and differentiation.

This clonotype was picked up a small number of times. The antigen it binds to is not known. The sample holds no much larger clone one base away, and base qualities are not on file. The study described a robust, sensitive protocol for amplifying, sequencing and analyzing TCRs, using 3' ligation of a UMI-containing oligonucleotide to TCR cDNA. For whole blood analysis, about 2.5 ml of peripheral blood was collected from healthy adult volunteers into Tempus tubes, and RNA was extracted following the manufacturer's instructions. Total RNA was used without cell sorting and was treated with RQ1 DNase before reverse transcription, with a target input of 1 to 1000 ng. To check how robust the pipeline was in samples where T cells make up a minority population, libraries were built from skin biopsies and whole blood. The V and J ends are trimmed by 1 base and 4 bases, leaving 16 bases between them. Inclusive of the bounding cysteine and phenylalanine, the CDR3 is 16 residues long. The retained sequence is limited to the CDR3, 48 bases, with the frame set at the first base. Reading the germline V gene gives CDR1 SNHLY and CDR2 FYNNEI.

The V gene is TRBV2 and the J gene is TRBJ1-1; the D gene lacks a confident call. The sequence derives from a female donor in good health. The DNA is TGTGCCAGCAGTGAAGGGGTAGGCAGCATGGGCACTGAAGCTTTCTTT. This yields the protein CASSEGVGSMGTEAFF.